These 25 T cell receptor beta chains were sequenced from one sample in a study of blood T cells in healthy people across ages. The second PCR ran roughly 7 to 11 cycles with a sample-barcoded 5' primer and J-beta primers. Each CDR3 protein is one row after TCRdb ran MiXCR on the 5' RACE reads. Of 750,000 to 950,000 distinct CDR3 sequences listed, 53% were seen once; the top ten hold approximately 40%. What was sequenced was blood. These receptor sequences come from an elderly man in good health.

This chain links TRBV2 with TRBJ2-1, with D perhaps being TRBD1 or TRBD2 (6 bases each). Trimming stripped 3 bases from V and 13 bases from J, with 10 bases between. This CDR3 has 11 residues. The germline gives CDR1 SNHLY, CDR2 FYNNEI. CDR3 protein: CASSDGGQQFF. CDR3 DNA: TGTGCCAGCAGTGACGGGGGACAACAGTTCTTC.

V gene TRBV10-3 combines with J gene TRBJ1-4; D possibly corresponds to TRBD1 (5 bases). The V end was cut by 3 bases, the J end by 7 bases, with 12 bases between. CDR1 is ENHRY, CDR2 SYGVKD, per germline. The CDR3 extends over 14 amino acids. This chain's CDR3 is CAISDRDGREKLFF. In DNA, the CDR3 is TGTGCCATCAGTGACCGGGACGGCCGTGAAAAACTGTTTTTT.

The rearrangement uses TRBV5-1 and TRBJ2-7; D gene uncertain. Germline V lookup: CDR1 SGHRS, CDR2 YFSETQ. The CDR3 consists of 14 residues. V was pared by 3 bases and J by 5 bases, with 15 bases between. CDR3: CASSSTLVRDEQYF. CDR3 DNA sequence: TGCGCCAGCAGCTCCACTCTGGTCCGGGACGAGCAGTACTTC. Using reference TRBV5-1 and TRBJ2-7 for the parts outside the CDR3, the full variable domain is KAGVTQTPRYLIKTRGQQVTLSCSPISGHRSVSWYQQTPGQGLQFLFEYFSETQRNKGNFPGRFSGRQFSNSRSEMNVSTLELGDSALYLCASSSTLVRDEQYFGPGTRLTVT.

The chain uses TRBV12-3 or TRBV12-4 and TRBJ2-6; no clear D gene. This CDR3 is built from 13 residues. V lost 8 bases, J lost 2 bases, and 7 bases lay in between. CDR3 amino acids: CASGLPGANVLTF. CDR3 in DNA: TGTGCCAGCGGTCTTCCTGGGGCCAACGTCCTGACTTTC.

This chain joins TRBV10-1 and TRBJ2-3; the match to TRBD1 covers 7 bases. This CDR3 has 13 residues. V trimming: 8 bases; J trimming: 2 bases; junction bases outside the gene matches: 4. Germline V CDR1 and CDR2: WNHNN, SYGVQD (reference sequence). Here the CDR3 DNA reads TGCGCCAGCGTGGGACAGACCACAGATACGCAGTATTTT. Its protein product is CASVGQTTDTQYF.

This clonotype was detected once. This chain uses TRBV28 with TRBJ2-4; D not certain. The DNA end is more similar to TRBJ2-7, so the J call may be wrong. Germline V gene sequence: CDR1 MDHEN, CDR2 SYDVKM. CDR3 length: 12 residues. This CDR3 is CASSSRQREQYF. The CDR3, as DNA: TGTGCCAGCAGTAGCCGACAACGCGAGCAGTACTTC.

This clonotype was seen at least ten times. The V gene is TRBV18, the J gene TRBJ2-1, with D tentatively TRBD2 (6 bases). CDR3 size: 16 residues. The V end was cut by 0 bases, the J end by 2 bases, with 11 bases between. Germline V CDR1 and CDR2: KGHSH, LQKENI. The CDR3 here is CASSPPLATTYNEQFF. The CDR3 region has the DNA TGTGCCAGCTCACCACCTCTAGCGACGACCTACAATGAGCAGTTCTTC.

This clonotype was found a few times. The chain is built from TRBV7-9 and TRBJ2-7; no clear D. Germline lookup yields CDR1 SEHNR and CDR2 FQNEAQ (reference sequence). The CDR3 covers 13 residues. The CDR3 sequence is CAGGEAGVKEQYF. CDR3 coding DNA: TGTGCGGGCGGAGAGGCCGGTGTTAAGGAGCAGTACTTC.

This clonotype was observed once. The genes are TRBV28 and TRBJ1-5, with D perhaps matching TRBD1 (5 bases). Looked up from germline, CDR1 is MDHEN and CDR2 is SYDVKM. V was shortened by 1 base and J by 5 bases, with 21 bases between the two germline ends. CDR3 length: 18 residues. In DNA form, the CDR3 reads TGTGCCAGCAGTTTATTGGGGGTGAGAGGGGAAAAGTATCAGCCCCAGCATTTT. Translated: CASSLLGVRGEKYQPQHF.

The V and J genes are TRBV20-1 and TRBJ2-4; tentative D call: TRBD2 (6 bases). Trimming cost V 8 bases and J 13 bases, with 18 bases left between them. Germline values: CDR1 DFQATT, CDR2 SNEGSKA (reference sequence). CDR3 length: 11 amino acids. As DNA, the CDR3 is TGCAGTCGAACGGAACTGGGGAGGCAGTACTTC. It encodes CSRTELGRQYF.

The chain employs TRBV25-1 and TRBJ2-2; weak D call: TRBD2 (6 bases). The CDR3 contains 17 residues. Per germline, CDR1 MGHDK and CDR2 SYGVNS. V was shortened by 1 base and J by 2 bases, with 14 bases between the two germline ends. CDR3 region: CASSELGLAPNTGELFF. In DNA, the CDR3 is TGTGCCAGCAGTGAATTGGGCCTAGCGCCTAACACCGGGGAGCTGTTTTTT. The variable domain in full, completed from reference TRBV25-1 and TRBJ2-2, reads EADIYQTPRYLVIGTGKKITLECSQTMGHDKMYWYQQDPGMELHLIHYSYGVNSTEKGDLSSESTVSRIRTEHFPLTLESARPSHTSQYLCASSELGLAPNTGELFFGEGSRLTVL.

V usage is TRBV10-2 and J usage is TRBJ2-1, with 9 bases identical to TRBD1. J was trimmed by 5 bases and V by 5 bases; bases with no gene match: 7. Germline V gene lookup returns CDR1 WSHSY and CDR2 SAAADI. The CDR3 spans 15 residues. The CDR3: CASSQDRGTHNEQFF. The DNA of the CDR3 is TGCGCCAGCAGTCAGGACAGGGGAACCCACAATGAGCAGTTCTTC.

V gene TRBV5-4 combines with J gene TRBJ2-5, with D perhaps assigned TRBD1 or TRBD2 (5 bases each). Deletions cut 4 bases from V and 1 base from J, with 8 bases between. CDR3 size: 13 residues. From germline, CDR1 is SGHNT and CDR2 YYREEE (reference sequence). This chain's CDR3 is CASSGDAQETQYF. The CDR3 DNA sequence: TGTGCCAGCAGCGGGGACGCCCAAGAGACCCAGTACTTC.

This clonotype was recorded many times. The gene calls are TRBV14 and TRBJ1-5; D gene ambiguous. Germline V gene lookup returns CDR1 SGHDN and CDR2 FVKESK. The CDR3 runs to 13 residues. Deletions cut 1 base from V and 3 bases from J, with 4 bases between. The CDR3 DNA is TGTGCCAGCAGCCAAGGGCTCAATCAGCCCCAGCATTTT. Translation: CASSQGLNQPQHF.

This clonotype was detected a few times. The chain is built from TRBV7-2 and TRBJ1-1; maybe TRBD1 (5 bases). The CDR3 spans 12 residues. CDR1 and CDR2 from the germline V gene are SGHTA and FQGNSA. Trimming took 5 bases from V and 6 from J, leaving 10 bases between them. Here the CDR3 reads CASSPPGPEAFF. DNA for the CDR3: TGTGCCAGCAGCCCTCCGGGGCCTGAAGCTTTCTTT.

This clonotype was found once. This chain joins TRBV28 and TRBJ1-5, with D maybe TRBD1 (5 bases). The CDR3 is 15 residues long. The V end was cut by 4 bases, the J end by 5 bases, with 15 bases between. CDR1 and CDR2 from the germline V gene are MDHEN and SYDVKM. In nucleotides, the CDR3 is TGTGCCAGCAGTTGGCTCCAGGGAGATTATCAGCCCCAGCATTTT. Translating gives CASSWLQGDYQPQHF.

The chain uses TRBV5-1 and TRBJ2-5; 12 bases line up with TRBD1. The DNA end is more similar to TRBJ2-7, so the J call may be wrong. The CDR3 has 15 residues. Germline V gives CDR1 SGHRS, CDR2 YFSETQ. CDR3 DNA: TGCGCCAGCAACTCCACGGGACAGGGGGCGAACGAGCAGTACTTC. It translates to CASNSTGQGANEQYF.

This clonotype appeared a few times. The rearrangement uses TRBV20-1 and TRBJ2-7; 8 nucleotides match TRBD2. Germline trimming cut 6 bases from V and 4 bases from J; bases unmatched to any gene: 11. In germline, CDR1 is DFQATT, CDR2 SNEGSKA (reference sequence). This CDR3 has 14 residues. The chain's CDR3 is CSARQRGPGYEQYF. CDR3 nucleotide sequence: TGCAGTGCCCGACAGCGGGGGCCTGGTTACGAGCAGTACTTC.

This chain joins TRBV5-1 and TRBJ1-2; D call uncertain. Germline loops: CDR1 SGHRS, CDR2 YFSETQ. The germline V and J ends were trimmed by 2 bases and 8 bases, with 22 bases remaining between them. The CDR3 extends over 16 amino acids. The CDR3 here is CASSLSSDGGERGYTF. CDR3 coding DNA: TGCGCCAGCAGCTTAAGTAGCGACGGTGGGGAAAGGGGCTACACCTTC. The whole variable domain, remainder taken from reference TRBV5-1 and TRBJ1-2, is KAGVTQTPRYLIKTRGQQVTLSCSPISGHRSVSWYQQTPGQGLQFLFEYFSETQRNKGNFPGRFSGRQFSNSRSEMNVSTLELGDSALYLCASSLSSDGGERGYTFGSGTRLTVV.

This rearrangement joins TRBV11-2 to TRBJ2-7; 10 bases map to TRBD1. The CDR3 runs to 14 residues. V lost 3 bases and J lost 5; bases outside the gene matches: 4. The germline V gene has CDR1 SGHAT and CDR2 FQNNGV. The CDR3 is CASSFLTGGNEQYF. The CDR3 DNA sequence: TGTGCCAGCAGCTTTTTGACAGGGGGCAACGAGCAGTACTTC.

The rearrangement uses TRBV27 and TRBJ2-1; no clear D gene. This CDR3 spans 15 amino acids. Germline lookup yields CDR1 MNHEY and CDR2 SMNVEV (reference sequence). V was trimmed by 2 bases and J by 5 bases, leaving 13 bases between them. In DNA, the CDR3 is TGTGCCAGCAGTTTAGAAGGCAGACGAAACAATGAGCAGTTCTTC. Amino acids: CASSLEGRRNNEQFF.

The chain carries TRBV6-6 and TRBJ2-1, with D hard to call. With 2 bases removed from V and 5 bases from J, the gap between germline ends came to 1 base. Germline V lookup: CDR1 MNHNY, CDR2 SVGAGI (reference sequence). This CDR3 is 11 amino acids long. The DNA of the CDR3 is TGTGCCAGCAGTTACCACAATGAGCAGTTCTTC. Its protein product is CASSYHNEQFF.

The chain combines TRBV5-1 with TRBJ1-4; 10 bases align to TRBD1. Germline CDR1 is SGHRS and CDR2 is YFSETQ. V trimming: 0 bases; J trimming: 5 bases; junction bases outside the gene matches: 7. This CDR3 spans 17 amino acids. CDR3 in amino acids: CASSLGQGAGRNEKLFF. CDR3 bases: TGCGCCAGCAGCTTGGGACAGGGGGCCGGCCGAAATGAAAAACTGTTTTTT.

The chain couples TRBV20-1 to TRBJ1-2; D may be TRBD1 (6 bases). The CDR3 runs 14 residues. The V end was cut by 5 bases, the J end by 4 bases, with 17 bases between. Germline CDR1 DFQATT, CDR2 SNEGSKA (reference sequence). CDR3 DNA sequence: TGCAGTGCTGCCGTGAGAGACAGGAGCTATGGCTACACCTTC. Residues: CSAAVRDRSYGYTF.

A single count supports this clonotype. This chain uses TRBV20-1 with TRBJ2-7; TRBD2 is a possible D gene (6 bases). This CDR3 has 15 amino acids. V was cut by 6 bases and J by 0 bases, with 18 bases left in between. Germline CDR1 reads DFQATT; CDR2 reads SNEGSKA (reference sequence). The CDR3 nucleotides read TGCAGTGCGCCTAGAGCTGAGGGAGGCTCCTACGAGCAGTACTTC. Amino acids: CSAPRAEGGSYEQYF.